This T cell receptor beta chain was identified in a study of metastatic and nonmetastatic thyroid tumors. General study results and limits: The reported finding was significantly higher TCR beta diversity in malignant thyroid tumors relative to benign nodules, in blood and tumor.

As regards this clone: Its cognate antigen is unknown.

Nobody among the patients had been given any treatment before thyroid surgery. Using MiXCR, TCRdb re-called clones from the PCR reads. The sample lists 24,000 or so clones; 10% to 15% were seen once. V was pared by 2 bases and J by 5 bases, with 8 bases of the junction left unmatched. CDR1 MDHEN and CDR2 SYDVKM come from the germline V gene. This CDR3 region has 15 residues. V is TRBV28 and J is TRBJ1-2; 7 bases are a match to TRBD1. Sequenced: blood. The source is a female donor with papillary thyroid cancer or a benign thyroid nodule (not recorded which). Some clones in this sample may be carry-over from other donors' samples. The chain's CDR3 is CASSLARQGTYGYTF. The CDR3 DNA reads TGTGCCAGCAGTTTAGCAAGACAGGGAACATATGGCTACACCTTC.